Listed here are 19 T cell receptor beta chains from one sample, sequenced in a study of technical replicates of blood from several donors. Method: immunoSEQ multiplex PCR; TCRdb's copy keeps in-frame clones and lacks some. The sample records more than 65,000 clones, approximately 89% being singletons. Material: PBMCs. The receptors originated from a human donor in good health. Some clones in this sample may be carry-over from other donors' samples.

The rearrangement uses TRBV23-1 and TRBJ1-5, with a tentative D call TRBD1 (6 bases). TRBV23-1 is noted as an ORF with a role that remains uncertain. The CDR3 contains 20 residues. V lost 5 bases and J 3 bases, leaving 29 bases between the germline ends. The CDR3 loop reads CASSIDEPGQAYRDNQPQHF. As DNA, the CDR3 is TGCGCCAGCAGTATTGACGAGCCGGGACAAGCCTACCGGGACAATCAGCCCCAGCATTTT.

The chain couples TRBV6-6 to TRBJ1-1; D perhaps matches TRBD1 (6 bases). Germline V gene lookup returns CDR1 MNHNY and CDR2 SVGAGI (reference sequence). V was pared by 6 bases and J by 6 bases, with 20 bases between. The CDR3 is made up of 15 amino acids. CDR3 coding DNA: TGTGCCAGCAGCCCTGGCCGGGGGGCGAGGGCTGAAGCTTTCTTT. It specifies CASSPGRGARAEAFF.

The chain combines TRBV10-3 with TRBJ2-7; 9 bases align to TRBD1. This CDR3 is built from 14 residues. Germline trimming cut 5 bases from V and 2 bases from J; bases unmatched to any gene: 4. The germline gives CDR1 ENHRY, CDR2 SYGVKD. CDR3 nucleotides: TGTGCCATCAGTTACGGGACAGGGACCTACGAGCAGTACTTC. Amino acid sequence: CAISYGTGTYEQYF.

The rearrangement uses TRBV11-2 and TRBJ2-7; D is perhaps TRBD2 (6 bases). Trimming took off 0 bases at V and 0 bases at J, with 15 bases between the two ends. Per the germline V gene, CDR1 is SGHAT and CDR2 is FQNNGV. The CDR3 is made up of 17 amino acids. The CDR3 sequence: CASSLDLGTASSYEQYF. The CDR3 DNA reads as TGTGCCAGCAGCTTAGATCTGGGGACTGCTAGCTCCTACGAGCAGTACTTC.

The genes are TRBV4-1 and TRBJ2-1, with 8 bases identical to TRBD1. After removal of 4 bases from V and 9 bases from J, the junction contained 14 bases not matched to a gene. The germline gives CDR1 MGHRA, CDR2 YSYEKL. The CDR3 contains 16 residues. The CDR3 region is CASSPPWAGGRTEQFF. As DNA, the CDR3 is TGCGCCAGCAGCCCCCCTTGGGCAGGGGGCAGGACTGAGCAGTTCTTC.

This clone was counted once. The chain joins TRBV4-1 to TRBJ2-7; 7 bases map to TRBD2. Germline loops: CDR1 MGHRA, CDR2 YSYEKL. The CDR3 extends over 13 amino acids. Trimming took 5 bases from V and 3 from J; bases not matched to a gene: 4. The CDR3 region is CASSFTSDYEQYF. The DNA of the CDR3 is TGCGCCAGCAGCTTCACTAGCGACTACGAGCAGTACTTC.

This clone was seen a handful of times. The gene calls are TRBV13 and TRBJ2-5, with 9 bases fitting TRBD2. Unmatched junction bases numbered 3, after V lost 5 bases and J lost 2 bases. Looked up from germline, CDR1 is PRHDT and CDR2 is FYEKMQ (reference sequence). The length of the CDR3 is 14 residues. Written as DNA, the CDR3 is TGTGCCAGCAGCCTAAGCGGGGGGCAAGAGACCCAGTACTTC. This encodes CASSLSGGQETQYF.

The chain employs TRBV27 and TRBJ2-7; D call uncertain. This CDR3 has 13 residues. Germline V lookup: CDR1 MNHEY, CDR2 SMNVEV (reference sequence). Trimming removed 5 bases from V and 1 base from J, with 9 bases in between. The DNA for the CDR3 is TGTGCCAGCAGTGAGGTTGGTTCCTACGAGCAGTACTTC. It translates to CASSEVGSYEQYF.

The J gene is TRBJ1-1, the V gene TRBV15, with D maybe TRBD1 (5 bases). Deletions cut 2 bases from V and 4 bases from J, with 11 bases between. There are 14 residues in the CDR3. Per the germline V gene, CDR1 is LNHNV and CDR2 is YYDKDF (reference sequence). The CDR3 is CATSRSRDRTEAFF. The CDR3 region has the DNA TGTGCCACCAGCAGATCCAGGGATCGCACTGAAGCTTTCTTT. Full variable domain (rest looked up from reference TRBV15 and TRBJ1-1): DAMVIQNPRYQVTQFGKPVTLSCSQTLNHNVMYWYQQKSSQAPKLLFHYYDKDFNNEADTPDNFQSRRPNTSFCFLDIRSPGLGDTAMYLCATSRSRDRTEAFFGQGTRLTVV.

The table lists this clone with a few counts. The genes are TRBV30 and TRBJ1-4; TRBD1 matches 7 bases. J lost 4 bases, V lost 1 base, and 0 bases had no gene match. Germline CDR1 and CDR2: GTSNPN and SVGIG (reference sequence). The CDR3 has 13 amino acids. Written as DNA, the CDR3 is TGTGCCTGGAGTGGGGACAGTAATGAAAAACTGTTTTTT. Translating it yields CAWSGDSNEKLFF.

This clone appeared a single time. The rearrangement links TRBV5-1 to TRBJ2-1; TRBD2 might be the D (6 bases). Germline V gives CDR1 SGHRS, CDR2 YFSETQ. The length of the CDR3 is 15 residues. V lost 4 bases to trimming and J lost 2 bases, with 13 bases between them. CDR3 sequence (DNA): TGCGCCAGCAGCCTCGGACCGGGAGCCTACAATGAGCAGTTCTTC. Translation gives CASSLGPGAYNEQFF.

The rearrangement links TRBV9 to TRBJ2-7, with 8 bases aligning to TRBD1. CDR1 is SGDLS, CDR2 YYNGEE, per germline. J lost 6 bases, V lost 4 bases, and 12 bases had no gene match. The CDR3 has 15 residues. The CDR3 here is CASSQHGQGPAEQYF. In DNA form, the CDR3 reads TGTGCCAGCAGCCAGCACGGACAGGGTCCAGCCGAGCAGTACTTC.

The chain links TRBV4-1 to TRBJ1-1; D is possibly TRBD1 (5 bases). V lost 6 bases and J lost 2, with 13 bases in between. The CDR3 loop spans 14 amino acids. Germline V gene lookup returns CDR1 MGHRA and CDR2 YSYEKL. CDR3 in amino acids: CASRGLLLNTEAFF. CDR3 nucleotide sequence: TGCGCCAGCAGGGGACTCCTCCTAAACACTGAAGCTTTCTTT.

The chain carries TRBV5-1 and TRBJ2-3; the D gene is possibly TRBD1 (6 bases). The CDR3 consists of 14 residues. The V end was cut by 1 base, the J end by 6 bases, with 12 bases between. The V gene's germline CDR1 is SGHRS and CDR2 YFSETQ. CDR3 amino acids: CASSLSQGQDTQYF. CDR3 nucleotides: TGCGCCAGCAGCTTGAGCCAGGGGCAGGATACGCAGTATTTT.

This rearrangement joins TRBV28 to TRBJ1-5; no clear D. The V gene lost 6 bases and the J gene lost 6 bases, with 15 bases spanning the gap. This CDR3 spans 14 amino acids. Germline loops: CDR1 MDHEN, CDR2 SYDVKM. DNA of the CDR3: TGTGCCAGCAGCACCGCGGGGTATCGTCAGCCCCAGCATTTT. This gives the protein CASSTAGYRQPQHF. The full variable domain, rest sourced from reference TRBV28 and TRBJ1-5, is DVKVTQSSRYLVKRTGEKVFLECVQDMDHENMFWYRQDPGLGLRLIYFSYDVKMKEKGDIPEGYSVSREKKERFSLILESASTNQTSMYLCASSTAGYRQPQHFGDGTRLSIL.

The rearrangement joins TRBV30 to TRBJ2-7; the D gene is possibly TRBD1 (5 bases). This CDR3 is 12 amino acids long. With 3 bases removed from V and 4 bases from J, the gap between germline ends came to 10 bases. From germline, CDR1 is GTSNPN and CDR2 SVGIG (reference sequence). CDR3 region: CAWSDRQYEQYF. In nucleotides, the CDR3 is TGTGCCTGGAGCGATAGACAGTACGAGCAGTACTTC.

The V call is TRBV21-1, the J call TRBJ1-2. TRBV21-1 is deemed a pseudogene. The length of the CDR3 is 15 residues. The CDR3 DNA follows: TGTGCCAGCCCGAGGGCCGGTCCCGTCAACTATGGCTACACCTTC. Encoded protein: CASPRAGPVNYGYTF.

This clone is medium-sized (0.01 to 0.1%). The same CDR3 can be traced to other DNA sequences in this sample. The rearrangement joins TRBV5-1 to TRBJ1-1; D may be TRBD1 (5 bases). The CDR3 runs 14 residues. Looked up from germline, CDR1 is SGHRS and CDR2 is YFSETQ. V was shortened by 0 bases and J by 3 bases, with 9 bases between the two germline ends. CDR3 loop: CASSLAGGYTEAFF. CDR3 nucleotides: TGCGCCAGCAGCTTGGCGGGGGGGTACACTGAAGCTTTCTTT.

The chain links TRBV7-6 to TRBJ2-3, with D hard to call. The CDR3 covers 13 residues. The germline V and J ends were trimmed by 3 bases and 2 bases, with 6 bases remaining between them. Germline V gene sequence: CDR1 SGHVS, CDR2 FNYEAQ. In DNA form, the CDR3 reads TGTGCCAGCAGCTTGGAGTTCACAGATACGCAGTATTTT. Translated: CASSLEFTDTQYF. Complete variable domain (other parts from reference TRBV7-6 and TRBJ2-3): GAGVSQSPRYKVTKRGQDVALRCDPISGHVSLYWYRQALGQGPEFLTYFNYEAQQDKSGLPNDRFSAERPEGSISTLTIQRTEQRDSAMYRCASSLEFTDTQYFGPGTRLTVL.